This T cell receptor (beta chain) was recovered during a study of glioma-infiltrating T cells after dendritic cell vaccination. Here immunoSEQ multiplex PCR was the method, and the copy in TCRdb shows in-frame clones only, minus some. This repertoire shows about 99,000 clones, approximately 84% found once; its top ten account for about 5.7%. The CDR3 runs 14 residues. V lost 5 bases to trimming and J lost 2 bases; unmatched junction nucleotides: 6. Germline V gene sequence: CDR1 SGHRS, CDR2 YFSETQ. Time point reported: after dendritic cell vaccination, including at tumor progression/relapse. No glioblastoma patient carried an isocitrate dehydrogenase mutation. In its sample, this clone was seen once.

This chain uses TRBV5-1 with TRBJ1-1, with 7 bases lining up with TRBD1. This sequence was found in a human donor with glioblastoma. This specimen consisted of blood, obtained after dendritic cell vaccination. CDR3 in DNA: TGCGCCAGCAGTAAAGACAGGGCAAACACTGAAGCTTTCTTT. This translates into CASSKDRANTEAFF.